This passage covers 10 T cell receptor beta chains from one sample sequenced in a study of CD8 T cells in Susac syndrome. Random hexamers were used to reverse transcribe an amount of about 0.45 to 1 ug RNA. Each CDR3 protein gets one entry after TCRdb re-called the immunoSEQ multiplex PCR reads with MiXCR. The sample carries about 180,000 distinct CDR3 sequences, approximately 94% recorded once. The sequenced sample consisted of CD4+ T cells from PBMCs. Receptors originate from a human donor with Susac syndrome.

The count of this clonotype is one. The genes are TRBV5-1 and TRBJ2-5, with 9 bases aligning to TRBD1. Looked up from germline, CDR1 is SGHRS and CDR2 is YFSETQ. The ends lost 4 bases at V and 4 bases at J; junction bases unmatched: 14. This CDR3 region has 17 residues. This chain's CDR3 is CASSLAGGQGRGETQYF. CDR3 DNA sequence: TGCGCCAGCAGCCTGGCCGGAGGACAGGGGAGGGGAGAGACCCAGTACTTC.

The chain joins TRBV6-1 to TRBJ1-1; the match to TRBD1 covers 8 bases. The junction had 8 bases not matched to a gene; V was cut back by 7 bases and J by 1 base. The CDR3 extends over 15 amino acids. CDR1 and CDR2 (germline): MNHNS, SASEGT. CDR3 bases: TGTGCCAGCACCGTGACAGGGGCCGGGAACACTGAAGCTTTCTTT. It specifies CASTVTGAGNTEAFF.

The chain carries TRBV6-6 and TRBJ2-5; TRBD1 agrees at 7 bases. This CDR3 has 15 amino acids. CDR1 is MNHNY, CDR2 SVGAGI, per germline (reference sequence). Trimming at V came to 2 bases and at J to 3 bases, leaving 6 bases not matched to a gene. The CDR3 reads CASSYQTGVKETQYF. The CDR3 DNA sequence: TGTGCCAGCAGTTACCAAACAGGGGTAAAAGAGACCCAGTACTTC.

The V gene is TRBV2, the J gene TRBJ2-1, with D maybe TRBD2 (6 bases). The germline V and J ends were trimmed by 7 bases and 9 bases, with 22 bases remaining between them. The CDR3 has 15 amino acids. CDR1 and CDR2 (germline): SNHLY, FYNNEI. The CDR3: CASKGRVVAVLEQFF. The CDR3 DNA follows: TGTGCCAGCAAGGGCAGAGTAGTAGCGGTTCTTGAGCAGTTCTTC.

A word on this clonotype: A junction boundary mismatches the germline segment, possibly from a read error. This CDR3 reads CASRLAGEGEQYF. The CDR3 bases are TGTGCCAGCAGGTTAGCGGGGGAAGGCGAGCAGTACTTC. The chain couples TRBV12-3 or TRBV12-4 to TRBJ2-7, with 9 bases lining up with TRBD2. The CDR3 is made up of 13 amino acids.

The gene calls are TRBV12-3 or TRBV12-4 and TRBJ2-7, with D unresolved. The CDR3 length is 12 residues. Trimming pared 4 bases from V and 8 bases from J, leaving 12 bases between. CDR3 in amino acids: CASSSRLGKQYF. In DNA form, the CDR3 reads TGTGCCAGCAGTTCCCGACTGGGGAAGCAGTACTTC.

This chain joins TRBV6-2 or TRBV6-3 and TRBJ2-5; 10 nucleotides match TRBD2. The CDR3 is 15 amino acids. The germline V gene encodes CDR1 MNHEY and CDR2 SVGEGT. Losses at the gene ends were 6 bases for V and 5 bases for J; bases not matched to a gene: 9. In DNA, the CDR3 is TGTGCCAGCAGCCTTAGCGGGGGGAATGCGGAGACCCAGTACTTC. Its protein is CASSLSGGNAETQYF.

The chain has TRBV6-6 and TRBJ2-5; D not resolved. Trimming shortened V by 2 bases and J by 1 base, and 8 bases separated the two germline ends. The CDR3 has 14 amino acids. Per germline, CDR1 MNHNY and CDR2 SVGAGI (reference sequence). CDR3 nucleotides: TGTGCCAGCAGTTACGGTTGGTCCCAAGAGACCCAGTACTTC. Amino acids: CASSYGWSQETQYF.

The sample holds one count of this clonotype. The gene calls are TRBV5-1 and TRBJ2-7, with D possibly being TRBD2 (5 bases). The CDR3 totals 13 residues. From germline, CDR1 is SGHRS and CDR2 YFSETQ. Trimming removed 2 bases at V and 3 bases at J, with 9 bases between. The CDR3 sequence: CASSFGENYEQYF. For the CDR3, the DNA is TGCGCCAGCAGCTTTGGGGAGAACTACGAGCAGTACTTC. Supplemented by reference TRBV5-1 and TRBJ2-7, the full variable domain reads KAGVTQTPRYLIKTRGQQVTLSCSPISGHRSVSWYQQTPGQGLQFLFEYFSETQRNKGNFPGRFSGRQFSNSRSEMNVSTLELGDSALYLCASSFGENYEQYFGPGTRLTVT.

The chain combines TRBV18 with TRBJ1-1; the match to TRBD1 covers 8 bases. The CDR3 contains 15 residues. Germline assignment: CDR1 KGHSH and CDR2 LQKENI. The V and J ends lost 0 bases and 6 bases, in that order; junction bases with no gene match: 6. The CDR3 reads CASSPPSTGAAEAFF. DNA of the CDR3: TGTGCCAGCTCACCACCGTCGACAGGGGCGGCTGAAGCTTTCTTT.